Below are 8 T cell receptor beta chains sequenced from a single sample in a study of CD8 T cells in Susac syndrome. A quantity of about 0.45 to 1 ug RNA underwent reverse transcription using random hexamers. Using its own MiXCR run on the immunoSEQ multiplex PCR reads, TCRdb lists one record per CDR3 protein. This repertoire shows more than 40,000 distinct CDR3 sequences, roughly 93% found once; its top ten account for approximately 0.53%. Sequencing input: CD8+ T cells from PBMCs. The receptors were gathered from a human donor in good health.

The chain uses TRBV11-2 and TRBJ2-7, with TRBD2 matching 11 bases. The ends lost 3 bases at V and 4 bases at J; junction bases unmatched: 2. The CDR3 runs 14 residues. Germline loops: CDR1 SGHAT, CDR2 FQNNGV. The CDR3: CASSLTSGTYEQYF. CDR3 bases: TGTGCCAGCAGCTTGACTAGCGGGACTTACGAGCAGTACTTC.

The chain uses TRBV18 and TRBJ2-7; D is perhaps TRBD1 or TRBD2 (5 bases each). CDR3 length: 15 residues. Trimming removed 6 bases from V and 3 bases from J, with 18 bases in between. Germline values: CDR1 KGHSH, CDR2 LQKENI. CDR3 region: CASSHGTPEFYEQYF. CDR3 nucleotide sequence: TGTGCCAGCTCGCATGGGACCCCAGAATTCTACGAGCAGTACTTC.

The chain combines TRBV4-1 with TRBJ2-6, with D unresolved. CDR3 length equals 20 residues. Trimming shortened V by 0 bases and J by 2 bases, and 20 bases separated the two germline ends. Germline V gene lookup returns CDR1 MGHRA and CDR2 YSYEKL. The CDR3, as DNA: TGCGCCAGCAGCCAAGAGCACCGGGCTTCCTTCGTCCCTGGGGCCAACGTCCTGACTTTC. The encoded protein is CASSQEHRASFVPGANVLTF.

The CDR3 DNA sequence: TGTGCCAGCAGTTTAATAGGGGGCGATGGCACAGATACGCAGTATTTT. Translating it yields CASSLIGGDGTDTQYF. This sequence joins TRBV27 and TRBJ2-3; TRBD1 matches 7 bases. Trimming removed 2 bases from V and 1 base from J; junction bases left unmatched: 6. The CDR3 runs to 16 residues. Germline CDR1 is MNHEY and CDR2 is SMNVEV (reference sequence).

The chain couples TRBV7-2 to TRBJ2-1, with D perhaps TRBD2 (6 bases). The CDR3 length is 15 residues. V lost 3 bases and J lost 8, with 17 bases in between. Germline-derived CDR1 and CDR2 are SGHTA and FQGNSA. The CDR3 nucleotides read TGTGCCAGCAGCTTCGAGCGGGCTTGGCTTGATGAGCAGTTCTTC. Residues: CASSFERAWLDEQFF.

The CDR3 DNA is TGTGCCAGCAGTTTGGGGACTAATGTCGAGCAGTACTTC. Its translation is CASSLGTNVEQYF. The genes are TRBV12-3 or TRBV12-4 and TRBJ2-7, with 7 bases matching TRBD2. V was pared by 3 bases and J by 6 bases, with 5 bases of the junction left unmatched. The CDR3 runs 13 residues.

The chain combines TRBV24-1 with TRBJ2-2, with TRBD1 matching over 8 bases. V was clipped by 0 bases and J by 5 bases; unmatched bases: 1. Germline V gives CDR1 KGHDR, CDR2 SFDVKD. This CDR3 is built from 15 residues. This CDR3 reads CATSDLNRGTGELFF. The CDR3, as DNA: TGTGCCACCAGTGATTTGAACAGGGGGACCGGGGAGCTGTTTTTT.

This chain uses TRBV3-1 with TRBJ2-7, with D unresolved. The CDR3 covers 15 residues. Per the germline V gene, CDR1 is LGHDT and CDR2 is YNNKEL (reference sequence). The ends were cut back, 1 base at V and 3 bases at J, with 13 bases in the middle. CDR3 bases: TGTGCCAGCAGCCAAGTGGGGAAACAGCACTACGAGCAGTACTTC. This translates into CASSQVGKQHYEQYF.